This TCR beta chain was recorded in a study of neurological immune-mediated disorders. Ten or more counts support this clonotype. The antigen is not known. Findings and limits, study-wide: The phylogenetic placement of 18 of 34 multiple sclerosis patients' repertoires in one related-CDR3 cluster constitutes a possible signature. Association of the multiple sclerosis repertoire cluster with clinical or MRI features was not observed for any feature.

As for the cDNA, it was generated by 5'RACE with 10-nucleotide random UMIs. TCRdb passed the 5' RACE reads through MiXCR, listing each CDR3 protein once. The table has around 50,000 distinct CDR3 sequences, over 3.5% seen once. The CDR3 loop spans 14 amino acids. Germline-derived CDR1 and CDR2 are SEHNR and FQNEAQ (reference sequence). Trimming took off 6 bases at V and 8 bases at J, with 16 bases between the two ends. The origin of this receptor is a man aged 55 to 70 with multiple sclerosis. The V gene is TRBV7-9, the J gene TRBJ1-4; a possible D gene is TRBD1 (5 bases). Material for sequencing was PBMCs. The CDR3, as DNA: TGTGCCAGCAGTCCCCCGGGGGGGGGAGAAAAACTGTTTTTT. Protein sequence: CASSPPGGGEKLFF.